Shown below are 13 T cell receptor beta chains from a single sample sequenced in a study of blood T cells in healthy people across ages. Primers used in a second PCR of about 6 to 11 cycles were a sample-barcoded 5' primer and a J-beta primer mix. TCRdb passed the 5' RACE reads through MiXCR, listing each CDR3 protein once. The sample has around 800,000 distinct CDR3 sequences, around 25% seen once. These data also featured in a second study, about T cells of mothers and their children.

Material: blood. The receptors here all came from a boy aged 5-17 years in good health.

The table lists this clonotype with many counts. The V call is TRBV28, the J call TRBJ2-7, with D perhaps TRBD1 or TRBD2 (5 bases each). Trimming removed 6 bases from V and 4 bases from J, with 13 bases in between. CDR1 and CDR2 (germline): MDHEN, SYDVKM. This CDR3 region has 13 residues. CDR3 amino acids: CASSRDGEYEQYF. The CDR3 DNA follows: TGTGCCAGCAGCCGGGACGGCGAATACGAGCAGTACTTC. The entire variable domain, with the rest obtained from reference TRBV28 and TRBJ2-7, is as follows: DVKVTQSSRYLVKRTGEKVFLECVQDMDHENMFWYRQDPGLGLRLIYFSYDVKMKEKGDIPEGYSVSREKKERFSLILESASTNQTSMYLCASSRDGEYEQYFGPGTRLTVT.

This clonotype came up a few times. This sequence joins TRBV5-1 and TRBJ1-1; 9 bases align to TRBD1. Germline V gene lookup returns CDR1 SGHRS and CDR2 YFSETQ. With 4 bases clipped from V and 4 bases from J, the junction kept 8 bases outside the gene matches. There are 15 residues in the CDR3. The CDR3: CASSLGQGKATEAFF. The DNA of the CDR3 is TGCGCCAGCAGCCTAGGACAGGGGAAGGCCACTGAAGCTTTCTTT.

This clonotype was seen a few times. The chain has TRBV27 and TRBJ1-1; TRBD1 matches 9 bases. The V segment lost 6 bases and the J segment 4 bases; nucleotides outside the gene matches: 3. Germline values: CDR1 MNHEY, CDR2 SMNVEV (reference sequence). There are 13 residues in the CDR3. The CDR3 region has the DNA TGTGCCAGCAGGATGACAGGGGGCACTGAAGCTTTCTTT. This sequence encodes CASRMTGGTEAFF.

The gene calls are TRBV7-9 and TRBJ2-5, with D uncertain. The CDR3 has 15 residues. V was cut by 1 base and J by 2 bases, with 11 bases left in between. Per the germline V gene, CDR1 is SEHNR and CDR2 is FQNEAQ (reference sequence). The CDR3 coding sequence is TGTGCCAGCAGCTTAGGGCCCCCGAGTCAAGAGACCCAGTACTTC. It specifies CASSLGPPSQETQYF.

This clonotype appeared a few times. The chain combines TRBV7-9 with TRBJ1-3; the match to TRBD1 covers 8 bases. Germline V gene lookup returns CDR1 SEHNR and CDR2 FQNEAQ (reference sequence). The CDR3 extends over 15 amino acids. V shed 5 bases and J 4 bases; nucleotides not matched to a gene: 7. CDR3 sequence (DNA): TGTGCCAGCAGCCCGGGACAGGCCTCCGGAAACACCATATATTTT. This codes for CASSPGQASGNTIYF.

The J gene is TRBJ2-1, the V gene TRBV15, with 13 positions matching TRBD2. Germline V gene lookup returns CDR1 LNHNV and CDR2 YYDKDF (reference sequence). V was clipped by 3 bases and J by 6 bases; unmatched bases: 2. This CDR3 is built from 15 residues. The CDR3 is CATSRRLAGGNEQFF. For the CDR3, the DNA is TGTGCCACCAGCAGGAGACTAGCGGGGGGCAATGAGCAGTTCTTC.

This clonotype came up a few times. The V call is TRBV10-3, the J call TRBJ1-2; unclear D gene. V lost 4 bases and J 5 bases, leaving 8 bases between the germline ends. This CDR3 region has 12 residues. From germline, CDR1 is ENHRY and CDR2 SYGVKD. In DNA, the CDR3 is TGTGCCATCAGTGTCGAGCCTTATGGCTACACCTTC. Its translation is CAISVEPYGYTF.

This clonotype was recorded a few times. The chain uses TRBV28 and TRBJ2-3; 12 bases agree with TRBD2. The CDR3 loop spans 23 amino acids. Germline CDR1 reads MDHEN; CDR2 reads SYDVKM. With 5 bases clipped from V and 2 bases from J, the junction kept 26 bases outside the gene matches. The CDR3 here is CASSDPRWLGTGTSGWLTDTQYF. The CDR3 DNA reads TGTGCCAGCAGTGACCCGCGATGGCTGGGCACGGGGACTAGCGGGTGGCTCACAGATACGCAGTATTTT.

The V gene is TRBV6-1, the J gene TRBJ1-2; 9 nucleotides line up with TRBD1. In germline, CDR1 is MNHNS, CDR2 SASEGT. With 4 bases clipped from V and 7 bases from J, the junction kept 10 bases outside the gene matches. CDR3 length: 15 amino acids. The CDR3 bases are TGTGCCAGCAGTGGGTCCGGGACAGGGAGTTTTGGCTACACCTTC. Translated, it gives CASSGSGTGSFGYTF.

The chain recombines TRBV11-2 with TRBJ2-1; D gene ambiguous. V lost 4 bases and J lost 5, with 9 bases in between. This CDR3 has 13 amino acids. Germline loops: CDR1 SGHAT, CDR2 FQNNGV. The CDR3 DNA is TGTGCCAGCAGCTCCCGGGCTGACAATGAGCAGTTCTTC. Encoded protein: CASSSRADNEQFF.

The chain links TRBV28 to TRBJ1-2, with D tentatively TRBD1 (6 bases). V dropped 6 bases and J dropped 5 bases, with 13 bases sitting between them. The CDR3 covers 13 residues. Germline V gives CDR1 MDHEN, CDR2 SYDVKM. CDR3 in amino acids: CASRTDSSYGYTF. CDR3 sequence (DNA): TGTGCCAGCAGGACGGACAGCTCTTATGGCTACACCTTC.

The CDR3: CASSTGLAGSGQFF. Here the CDR3 DNA reads TGCGCCAGCAGCACGGGACTAGCGGGGTCCGGGCAGTTCTTC. The J gene is TRBJ2-5, the V gene TRBV5-1; 13 bases fit TRBD2. With the DNA end fitting TRBJ2-1 better, the J assignment may be wrong. Germline assignment: CDR1 SGHRS and CDR2 YFSETQ. The CDR3 contains 14 residues.

This clonotype was seen a handful of times. The final CDR3 position lacks the conserved phenylalanine or tryptophan, pointing to a likely read error. The rearrangement links TRBV5-1 to TRBJ1-1, with D tentatively TRBD1 (5 bases). Germline values: CDR1 SGHRS, CDR2 YFSETQ. The V and J ends lost 4 bases and 1 base respectively, with 11 bases between them. This CDR3 has 14 amino acids. The CDR3 bases are TGCGCCAGCAGCCTAGGGGCCGGGAACACTGAAGCTTTCTCT. It is translated as CASSLGAGNTEAFS.